These 2 T cell receptor beta chains were sequenced from one sample in a study of cytomegalovirus exposure and HLA in healthy donors. This PCR relied on a set of 60 Vbeta primers and 13 Jbeta primers. Measured with immunoSEQ multiplex PCR; TCRdb has only the in-frame clones, and not every one. The sample holds 200,000 to 250,000 clones; around 81% are singletons and the top ten take about 8%. Source material: PBMCs. These receptors all come from a woman aged 55-69 years in good health and CMV-seropositive.

The chain employs TRBV4-1 and TRBJ2-7, with TRBD2 identical over 9 bases. This CDR3 region has 15 residues. After removal of 0 bases from V and 6 bases from J, the junction contained 6 bases not matched to a gene. Looked up from germline, CDR1 is MGHRA and CDR2 is YSYEKL. The CDR3 here is CASSQEVAGAPEQYF. The CDR3 bases are TGCGCCAGCAGCCAAGAGGTAGCGGGAGCCCCCGAGCAGTACTTC.

The chain is built from TRBV29-1 and TRBJ2-1; TRBD2 aligns across 16 bases. CDR1 is SQVTM, CDR2 ANQGSEA, per germline. Losses at the gene ends were 7 bases for V and 7 bases for J; bases not matched to a gene: 7. The CDR3 runs to 15 residues. CDR3 in DNA: TGCAGCGCCTCCGGGACTAGCGGGAGGGCAAATGAGCAGTTCTTC. This sequence encodes CSASGTSGRANEQFF.